The sequence of this T cell receptor beta chain was determined in a study of preoperative IRX-2 immunotherapy in early breast cancer. The treatment was: preoperative locoregional IRX-2 cytokine immunotherapy. Preoperative locoregional IRX-2 cytokine immunotherapy was tested in the phase Ib source study. Assay: immunoSEQ multiplex PCR; the TCRdb copy retains only in-frame clones and omits some. The profile shows some 32,000 clones, roughly 87% of them singletons. Here the sequenced sample was lymph node tissue, taken from a patient treated with IRX-2 immunotherapy. The TCR was taken from a human donor with breast cancer.

CDR3: CASSLSRSSGNTIYF. CDR3 bases: TGCGCCAGCAGCTTGTCCCGGAGCTCTGGAAACACCATATATTTT. The chain employs TRBV5-1 and TRBJ1-3, with D hard to call. V was cut by 1 base and J by 0 bases, with 8 bases left in between. CDR1 is SGHRS, CDR2 YFSETQ, per germline. The CDR3 runs 15 residues.